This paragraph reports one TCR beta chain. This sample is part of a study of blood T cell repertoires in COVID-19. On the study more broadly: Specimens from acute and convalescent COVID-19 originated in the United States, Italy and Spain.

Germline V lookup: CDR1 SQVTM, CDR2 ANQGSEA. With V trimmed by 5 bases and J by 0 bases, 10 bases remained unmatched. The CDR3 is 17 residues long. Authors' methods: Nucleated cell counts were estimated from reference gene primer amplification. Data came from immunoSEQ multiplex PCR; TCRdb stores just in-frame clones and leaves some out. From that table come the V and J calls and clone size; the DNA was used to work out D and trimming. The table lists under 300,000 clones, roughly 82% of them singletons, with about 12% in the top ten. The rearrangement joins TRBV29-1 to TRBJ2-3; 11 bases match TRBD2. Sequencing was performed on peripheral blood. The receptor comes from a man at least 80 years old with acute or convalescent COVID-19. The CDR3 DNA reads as TGCAGCGTTTCCGGGACTAGCGGAAGACCTAGCACAGATACGCAGTATTTT. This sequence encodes CSVSGTSGRPSTDTQYF.